This T cell receptor (beta chain) appears in the sequencing data of a study of a mutant IDH1 vaccine in newly diagnosed glioma (dated by TCRdb to the early 2020s). For the study in its entirety: Across visits V03 through V10, patients got a total of eight vaccinations, given in weeks 1, 3, 5, 7, 11, 15, 19 and 23. Vaccination started 4-6 weeks after radiotherapy alone, or was given together with temozolomide cycles in the groups whose treatment included chemotherapy. Of the 32 patients who were treated, around 62% were male and around 38% were female, and the mean age was about 40 years. Before enrollment, patients had received standard therapy of radiotherapy alone, temozolomide alone, or radiochemotherapy with temozolomide; most received the combination. Peripheral blood was collected at six visits: V03 (baseline), V05, V07, V10, V12 and V13. Longitudinal TCRB deep sequencing was performed for 20 to 30 treated patients wherever samples were available for exploratory analyses.

What the time point label conveys for this sample: week 23, last vaccination. Every vaccine dose consisted of 300 ug of a 20-mer mutant IDH1 peptide in Montanide, administered subcutaneously together with topical imiquimod. Donors had newly diagnosed WHO grade 3 or 4 IDH1-mutant astrocytomas with loss of nuclear ATRX. The samples were drawn from NOA16, a multicentre, single-arm, open-label phase I trial in Germany that tested a mutant IDH1 peptide vaccine in humans for the first time. Genomic DNA for TCRB sequencing was isolated from EDTA blood with the DNeasy Blood and Tissue Kit. In the case of this clone: Its recognized antigen is unknown. It has no much larger one-base neighbor in the sample; base qualities were not kept.

To prepare the library, the immunoSEQ multiplex PCR assay was applied. Following the manufacturer's protocol, the hsTCRB Kit was used to amplify rearranged TCR beta chain sequences. Sequencing of TCRB libraries was carried out on an Illumina MiSeq. The authors' analysis ran thus. Demultiplexing, trimming and gene mapping were performed with the kit vendor's proprietary platform. Not all clones reach the TCRdb copy of this immuneACCESS table, which keeps in-frame sequences only. Checked studies attribute under half of the gap to unresolved V genes and leave the rest unexplained. V, J and clone size derive from that table, while D and trimming were established from the DNA sequence. In this sample the table shows 40,000 or so clones, about 80% of which occur a single time. The ten largest clones add up to about 4.9% of the sample. The germline V gene (reference sequence) supplies CDR1 LNHDA and CDR2 SQIVND. V drops 2 bases and J drops 8 bases, leaving 13 bases in between. Counted from cysteine to phenylalanine, this CDR3 has 14 amino acids. This entry keeps only the CDR3 DNA: 42 bases, framed from base 1.

Results and caveats for the whole study, not just this receptor: Pseudoprogression seemed to be unrelated to changes in the top peripheral T cell clonotypes found by TCRB sequencing. Selection of PBMC samples for TCRB deep sequencing was based on availability. The authors stated that sample limitations prevented analyses of patient blood samples from being reproduced. Immune responses induced by the vaccine were seen in over 80% of patients across multiple MHC alleles.

The source is a man aged 50 to 59 with glioma. Specimen: PBMCs, collected from a glioma patient whose treatment included an IDH1 peptide vaccine. The rearranged chain carries TRBV19 and TRBJ2-1, with the D gene call left open. The DNA sequence follows: TGTGCCAGTAGTATACTTGAAGGGATGCATGAGCAGTTCTTC. It encodes CASSILEGMHEQFF.